What follows is one T cell receptor beta chain and its context. This entry is derived from a study of blood T cell repertoires in COVID-19. Overall study context: Samples came from the United States, Italy and Spain, spanning acute and convalescent COVID-19. Sources were T cells, B-cell-depleted T cells, or PBMCs; the material itself was cDNA or gDNA.

After removal of 3 bases from V and 4 bases from J, the junction contained 11 bases not matched to a gene. CDR3 length equals 17 residues. Germline CDR1 and CDR2: SGHAT and FQNNGV. Original methodology: How many nucleated cells were present was estimated from reference gene primer amplification. Assay: immunoSEQ multiplex PCR; the TCRdb copy retains only in-frame clones and omits some. V and J calls plus clone size are reproduced from that table; the DNA served to infer D and trimming. This table has around 200,000 clones, around four fifths appearing once. Source material: peripheral blood. The rearrangement links TRBV11-2 to TRBJ2-2, with 7 bases identical to TRBD2. The origin of this receptor is a woman older than 75 with active or convalescent COVID-19. The CDR3 coding sequence is TGTGCCAGCAGCTTCCGGGGAGGGCTCTCTAGCACCGGGGAGCTGTTTTTT. It translates to CASSFRGGLSSTGELFF.